The 22 T cell receptor beta chains below all came from one sample that was sequenced in a study of blood T cell repertoires in COVID-19. Sequencing was performed with immunoSEQ multiplex PCR; in TCRdb, only in-frame clones are kept and a portion is missing. The sample includes approximately 270,000 clones, approximately 90% of them seen just once. Material: PBMCs or T cells enriched from blood (not recorded which). These receptors were obtained from a woman aged 25 to 39 with acute COVID-19.

The chain carries TRBV27 and TRBJ2-7; TRBD1 agrees at 7 bases. Germline lookup yields CDR1 MNHEY and CDR2 SMNVEV (reference sequence). The CDR3 sequence is 14 residues long. The V gene end was trimmed by 6 bases and the J gene end by 2 bases; junction bases not matched to a gene: 7. Written as DNA, the CDR3 is TGTGCCAGCAGGTCGGACAGGTCGACCTACGAGCAGTACTTC. This codes for CASRSDRSTYEQYF.

The V gene is TRBV27, the J gene TRBJ2-3, with 10 bases aligning to TRBD2. V lost 10 bases, J lost 6 bases, and 7 bases stayed unmatched. The CDR3 is made up of 13 amino acids. Looked up from germline, CDR1 is MNHEY and CDR2 is SMNVEV (reference sequence). The CDR3 region is CATTGTSVDTQYF. The CDR3 DNA follows: TGTGCCACCACGGGGACTAGCGTGGATACGCAGTATTTT.

The chain has TRBV3-1 (or the pseudogene TRBV3-2) and TRBJ2-7, with 9 bases that match TRBD2. The V gene's germline CDR1 is LGHDT and CDR2 YNNKEL (reference sequence). V was pared by 0 bases and J by 7 bases, with 10 bases of the junction left unmatched. CDR3 length: 16 amino acids. CDR3 nucleotide sequence: TGTGCCAGCAGCCAAGACGCCAGCGGGAGGACTAGGGAGCAGTACTTC. The encoded protein is CASSQDASGRTREQYF.

The rearrangement joins TRBV3-1 (or the pseudogene TRBV3-2) to TRBJ1-1; the D is unclear. The length of the CDR3 is 15 residues. V lost 2 bases and J lost 0, with 10 bases in between. Per germline, CDR1 LGHDT and CDR2 YNNKEL (reference sequence). The CDR3 here is CASSQRPGMNTEAFF. Here the CDR3 DNA reads TGTGCCAGCAGCCAACGTCCCGGTATGAACACTGAAGCTTTCTTT.

The rearrangement uses TRBV28 and TRBJ2-1; D possibly corresponds to TRBD2 (6 bases). The V gene's germline CDR1 is MDHEN and CDR2 SYDVKM. The CDR3 contains 18 residues. Trimming shortened V by 5 bases and J by 7 bases, and 27 bases separated the two germline ends. The CDR3 region is CASSSVWRGFDSRNEQFF. The CDR3 bases are TGTGCCAGCAGTAGTGTGTGGAGGGGCTTCGACTCGAGGAATGAGCAGTTCTTC.

V gene TRBV2 combines with J gene TRBJ1-2; D is undetermined. CDR1 is SNHLY and CDR2 is FYNNEI in the germline V gene. CDR3 size: 13 residues. V was clipped by 1 base and J by 6 bases, with 9 bases between them. The CDR3 bases are TGTGCCAGCAGTGAAGACGGGAGGGATGGCTACACCTTC. Protein sequence: CASSEDGRDGYTF.

The chain has TRBV7-9 and TRBJ2-5; TRBD1 matches at 9 bases. The CDR3 runs 15 residues. The V gene's germline CDR1 is SEHNR and CDR2 FQNEAQ (reference sequence). After removal of 5 bases from V and 3 bases from J, the junction contained 7 bases not matched to a gene. CDR3 DNA: TGTGCCAGCAGCGCCCGGACAGGGGAGGAAGAGACCCAGTACTTC. Residues: CASSARTGEEETQYF.

The J gene is TRBJ1-4, the V gene TRBV29-1, with unresolved D. The V end lost 6 bases, the J end lost 0 bases, and 8 bases lay between the germline ends. The CDR3 runs 13 residues. CDR1 SQVTM and CDR2 ANQGSEA come from the germline V gene. CDR3 bases: TGCAGCGTCTCCCGTTCAACTAATGAAAAACTGTTTTTT. Translated, it gives CSVSRSTNEKLFF.

The CDR3 is CATSSRGWGRDEKLFF. The CDR3 DNA is TGTGCCACCAGCAGTAGAGGATGGGGGCGGGATGAAAAACTGTTTTTT. The chain couples TRBV15 to TRBJ1-4; tentative D call: TRBD1 (6 bases). Germline CDR1 reads LNHNV; CDR2 reads YYDKDF (reference sequence). The V gene lost 3 bases and the J gene lost 6 bases, with 17 bases spanning the gap. The CDR3 sequence is 16 residues long.

This chain joins TRBV10-1 and TRBJ2-7; D is unclear. The V gene's germline CDR1 is WNHNN and CDR2 SYGVQD (reference sequence). The CDR3 consists of 11 residues. With 6 bases removed from V and 3 bases from J, the gap between germline ends came to 6 bases. The CDR3 coding sequence is TGCGCCAGCAGGGCAGTCTACGAGCAGTACTTC. The encoded protein is CASRAVYEQYF.

This clone has a single count. The chain joins TRBV5-5 to TRBJ1-4; D ambiguous. Trimming cost V 3 bases and J 6 bases, with 12 bases left between them. This CDR3 is built from 14 residues. CDR1 is SGHKS and CDR2 is YYEKEE in the germline V gene (reference sequence). DNA of the CDR3: TGTGCCAGCAGCTCGATGGGGAGGGATGAAAAACTGTTTTTT. This translates into CASSSMGRDEKLFF.

This clone was found a few times. The V and J genes are TRBV9 and TRBJ2-1; the match to TRBD2 covers 13 bases. The CDR3 covers 16 residues. The trim removed 0 bases at V and 5 bases at J, leaving 2 bases unmatched. Germline assignment: CDR1 SGDLS and CDR2 YYNGEE. CDR3 DNA sequence: TGTGCCAGCAGCGTAGGACTAGCGGGAGGCGACAATGAGCAGTTCTTC. Translation gives CASSVGLAGGDNEQFF. The full variable domain, rest sourced from reference TRBV9 and TRBJ2-1, is DSGVTQTPKHLITATGQRVTLRCSPRSGDLSVYWYQQSLDQGLQFLIQYYNGEERAKGNILERFSAQQFPDLHSELNLSSLELGDSALYFCASSVGLAGGDNEQFFGPGTRLTVL.

This rearrangement joins TRBV19 to TRBJ2-2; perhaps TRBD2 as D (6 bases). Trimming shortened V by 3 bases and J by 7 bases, and 15 bases separated the two germline ends. The CDR3 length is 15 residues. The germline gives CDR1 LNHDA, CDR2 SQIVND (reference sequence). CDR3 DNA sequence: TGTGCCAGTAGTATTTCGGGGGAGATGGTCGGGGAGCTGTTTTTT. Translating gives CASSISGEMVGELFF.

V and J are TRBV5-5 and TRBJ2-7, with D possibly being TRBD2 (6 bases). This CDR3 spans 15 amino acids. Trimming removed 0 bases at V and 4 bases at J, with 14 bases between. Per the germline V gene, CDR1 is SGHKS and CDR2 is YYEKEE (reference sequence). The DNA of the CDR3 is TGTGCCAGCAGCTTGGACGGGAGCGCAAAATACGAGCAGTACTTC. As protein: CASSLDGSAKYEQYF.

This rearrangement joins TRBV7-8 to TRBJ2-2, with D unresolved. This CDR3 has 15 amino acids. Germline V CDR1 and CDR2: SGHVS, FQNEAQ. With 1 base removed from V and 4 bases from J, the gap between germline ends came to 10 bases. In DNA form, the CDR3 reads TGTGCCAGCAGCTTAGGCGGCGCGAGCACCGGGGAGCTGTTTTTT. The encoded protein is CASSLGGASTGELFF.

A note on this clone: Other nucleotide sequences in the sample specify the same CDR3. This chain joins TRBV7-3 and TRBJ2-1; 14 nucleotides match TRBD2. With V trimmed by 3 bases and J by 7 bases, 2 bases remained unmatched. Germline CDR1 is SGHTA and CDR2 is FQGTGA. The CDR3 has 15 residues. The CDR3: CASSLGLAGVNEQFF. The CDR3 DNA reads TGTGCCAGCAGCTTGGGACTAGCGGGAGTTAATGAGCAGTTCTTC.

This clone was seen a handful of times. The chain is built from TRBV24-1 and TRBJ2-1; TRBD1 aligns across 9 bases. Germline loops: CDR1 KGHDR, CDR2 SFDVKD. V lost 1 base and J lost 7; bases outside the gene matches: 4. The CDR3 sequence is 15 residues long. In DNA form, the CDR3 reads TGTGCCACCAGTGATTTCACCGGGACAGGGAATGAGCAGTTCTTC. It is translated as CATSDFTGTGNEQFF.

This chain links TRBV7-3 with TRBJ2-3; TRBD1 matches 10 bases. The CDR3 has 17 amino acids. J gave up 5 bases and V 2 bases, and 10 bases lay outside the gene matches. Germline CDR1 reads SGHTA; CDR2 reads FQGTGA. In nucleotides, the CDR3 is TGTGCCAGCAGCTTATTTGGCGGGGACAGGGGTGAAGATACGCAGTATTTT. This encodes CASSLFGGDRGEDTQYF.

The genes are TRBV12-3 or TRBV12-4 and TRBJ1-6, with a possible D match to TRBD1 (5 bases). The CDR3 consists of 12 residues. V gave up 10 bases and J gave up 14 bases, with 18 bases separating them. The CDR3 sequence: CATGHPLGTLHF. The CDR3 DNA reads as TGTGCCACTGGACATCCCCTTGGAACCCTCCACTTT.

The rearrangement joins TRBV11-1 to TRBJ2-7, with TRBD2 matching 8 bases. The germline gives CDR1 SGHAT, CDR2 FQDESV (reference sequence). The CDR3 sequence is 15 residues long. J was trimmed by 4 bases and V by 4 bases; bases with no gene match: 9. CDR3 in DNA: TGTGCCAGCAGCTCAGTGGGGACGGGAGGGTACGAGCAGTACTTC. Protein sequence: CASSSVGTGGYEQYF.

V and J are TRBV7-6 and TRBJ2-7; 9 nucleotides agree with TRBD1. Germline V gene data show CDR1 as SGHVS and CDR2 as FNYEAQ. Trimming took 1 base from V and 2 from J; bases not matched to a gene: 9. The CDR3 is 17 amino acids. CDR3 DNA sequence: TGTGCCAGCAGCTTAGTAGAGGGGGACAGGGCCCCCTACGAGCAGTACTTC. It yields the protein CASSLVEGDRAPYEQYF.

This sequence joins TRBV4-1 and TRBJ2-1; 8 nucleotides agree with TRBD2. The V segment lost 2 bases and the J segment 5 bases; nucleotides outside the gene matches: 5. The CDR3 spans 15 residues. CDR1 and CDR2 (germline): MGHRA, YSYEKL. CDR3 amino acids: CASSQWSGSDNEQFF. CDR3 coding DNA: TGCGCCAGCAGCCAATGGAGCGGGAGCGACAATGAGCAGTTCTTC.